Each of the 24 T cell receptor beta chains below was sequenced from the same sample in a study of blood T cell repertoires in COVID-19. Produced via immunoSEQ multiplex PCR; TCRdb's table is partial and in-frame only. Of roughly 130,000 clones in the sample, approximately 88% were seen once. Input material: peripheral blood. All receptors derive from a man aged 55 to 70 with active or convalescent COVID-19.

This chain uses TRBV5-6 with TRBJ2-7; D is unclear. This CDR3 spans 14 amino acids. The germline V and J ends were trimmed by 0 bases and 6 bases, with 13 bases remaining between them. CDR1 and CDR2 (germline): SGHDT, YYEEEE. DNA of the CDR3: TGTGCCAGCAGCTTGGCGGTGGGCAGCCTCGAGCAGTACTTC. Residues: CASSLAVGSLEQYF.

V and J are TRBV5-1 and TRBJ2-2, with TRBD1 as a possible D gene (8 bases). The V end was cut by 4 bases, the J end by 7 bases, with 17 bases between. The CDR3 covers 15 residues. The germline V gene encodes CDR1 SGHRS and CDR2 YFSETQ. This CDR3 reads CASSQRTGRVGELFF. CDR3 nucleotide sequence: TGCGCCAGCAGCCAACGGACAGGGAGGGTCGGGGAGCTGTTTTTT.

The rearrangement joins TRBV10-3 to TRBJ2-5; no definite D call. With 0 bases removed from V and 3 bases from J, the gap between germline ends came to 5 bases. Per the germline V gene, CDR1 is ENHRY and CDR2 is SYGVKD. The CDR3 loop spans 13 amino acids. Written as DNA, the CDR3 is TGTGCCATCAGTGAGTCGACTGAAGAGACCCAGTACTTC. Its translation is CAISESTEETQYF.

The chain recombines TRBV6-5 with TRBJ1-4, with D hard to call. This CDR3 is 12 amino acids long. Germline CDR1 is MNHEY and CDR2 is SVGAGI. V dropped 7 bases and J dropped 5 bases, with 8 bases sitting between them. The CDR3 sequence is CASKRGNEKLFF. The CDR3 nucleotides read TGTGCCAGCAAGCGGGGAAATGAAAAACTGTTTTTT.

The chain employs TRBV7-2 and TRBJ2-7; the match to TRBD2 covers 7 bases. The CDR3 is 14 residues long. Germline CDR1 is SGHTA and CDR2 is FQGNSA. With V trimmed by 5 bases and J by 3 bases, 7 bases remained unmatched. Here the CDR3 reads CASSPGTNVYEQYF. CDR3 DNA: TGTGCCAGCAGCCCCGGGACTAATGTCTACGAGCAGTACTTC.

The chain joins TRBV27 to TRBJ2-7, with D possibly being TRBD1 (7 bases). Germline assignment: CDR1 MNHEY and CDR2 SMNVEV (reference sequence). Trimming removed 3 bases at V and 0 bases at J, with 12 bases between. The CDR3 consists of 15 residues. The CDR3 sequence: CASSLGQGGSYEQYF. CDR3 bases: TGTGCCAGCAGTTTGGGGCAGGGGGGCTCCTACGAGCAGTACTTC.

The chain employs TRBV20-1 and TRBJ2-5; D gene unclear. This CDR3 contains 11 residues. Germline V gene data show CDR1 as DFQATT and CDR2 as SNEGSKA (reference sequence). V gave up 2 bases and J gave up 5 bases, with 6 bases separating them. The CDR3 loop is CSARPRETQYF. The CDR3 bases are TGCAGTGCTAGACCCCGGGAGACCCAGTACTTC.

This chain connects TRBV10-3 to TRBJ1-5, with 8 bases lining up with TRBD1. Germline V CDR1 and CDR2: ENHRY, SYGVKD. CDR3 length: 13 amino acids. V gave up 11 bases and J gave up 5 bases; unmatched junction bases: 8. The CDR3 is CASNTGGYQPQHF. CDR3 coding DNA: TGTGCCTCAAATACAGGGGGATATCAGCCCCAGCATTTT.

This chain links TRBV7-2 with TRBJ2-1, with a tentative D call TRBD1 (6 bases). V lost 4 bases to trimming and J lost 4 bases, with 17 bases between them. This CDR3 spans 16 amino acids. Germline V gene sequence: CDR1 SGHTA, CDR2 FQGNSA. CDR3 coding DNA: TGTGCCAGCAGCTCGGGGCAGGGGAAAAGGTACAATGAGCAGTTCTTC. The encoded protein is CASSSGQGKRYNEQFF. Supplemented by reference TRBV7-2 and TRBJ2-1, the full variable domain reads GAGVSQSPSNKVTEKGKDVELRCDPISGHTALYWYRQSLGQGLEFLIYFQGNSAPDKSGLPSDRFSAERTGGSVSTLTIQRTQQEDSAVYLCASSSGQGKRYNEQFFGPGTRLTVL.

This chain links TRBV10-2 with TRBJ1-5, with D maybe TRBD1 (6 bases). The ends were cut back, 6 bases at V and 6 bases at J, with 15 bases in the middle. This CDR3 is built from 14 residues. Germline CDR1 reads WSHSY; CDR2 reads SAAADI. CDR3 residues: CASRNREMSQPQHF. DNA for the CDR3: TGCGCCAGCAGGAACAGGGAAATGAGTCAGCCCCAGCATTTT.

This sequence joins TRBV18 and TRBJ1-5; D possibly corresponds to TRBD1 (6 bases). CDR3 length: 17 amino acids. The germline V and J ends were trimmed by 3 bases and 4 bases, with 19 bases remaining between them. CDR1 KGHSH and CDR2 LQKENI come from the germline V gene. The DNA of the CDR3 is TGTGCCAGCTCACCGAACGGGGGGCGCGCACCGAATCAGCCCCAGCATTTT. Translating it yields CASSPNGGRAPNQPQHF.

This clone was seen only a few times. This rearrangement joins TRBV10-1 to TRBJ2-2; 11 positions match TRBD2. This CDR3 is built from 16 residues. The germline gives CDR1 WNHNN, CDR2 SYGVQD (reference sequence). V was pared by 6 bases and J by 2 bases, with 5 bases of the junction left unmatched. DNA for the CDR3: TGCGCCAGCAGCCAACTAGCGGGAGTTAACACCGGGGAGCTGTTTTTT. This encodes CASSQLAGVNTGELFF.

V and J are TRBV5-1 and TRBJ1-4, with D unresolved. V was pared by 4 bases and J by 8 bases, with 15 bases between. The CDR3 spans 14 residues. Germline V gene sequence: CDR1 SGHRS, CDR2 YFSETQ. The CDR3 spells CASSPPASGEKLFF. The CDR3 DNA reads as TGCGCCAGCAGCCCACCGGCGTCGGGGGAAAAACTGTTTTTT.

DNA for the CDR3: TGTGCCAGCAGCCACGGACTAGCGGGAGCAGATACGCAGTATTTT. This codes for CASSHGLAGADTQYF. The chain has TRBV14 and TRBJ2-3; TRBD2 agrees at 13 bases. Looked up from germline, CDR1 is SGHDN and CDR2 is FVKESK. This CDR3 is built from 15 residues. V shed 3 bases, J shed 4 bases, and the junction held 1 base outside the gene matches.

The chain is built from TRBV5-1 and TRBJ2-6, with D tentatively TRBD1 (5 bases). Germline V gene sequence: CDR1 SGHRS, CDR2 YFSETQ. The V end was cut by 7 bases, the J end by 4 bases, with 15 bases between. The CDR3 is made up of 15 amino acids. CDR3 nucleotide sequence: TGCGCCAGCGTGATAAGGCAGGGCGGGGCCAACGTCCTGACTTTC. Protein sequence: CASVIRQGGANVLTF.

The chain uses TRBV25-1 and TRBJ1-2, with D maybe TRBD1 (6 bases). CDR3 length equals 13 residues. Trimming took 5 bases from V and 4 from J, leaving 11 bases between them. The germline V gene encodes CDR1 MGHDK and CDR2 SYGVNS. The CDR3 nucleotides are TGTGCCAGCAGTCTTGCGGGGGCCTATGGCTACACCTTC. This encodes CASSLAGAYGYTF.

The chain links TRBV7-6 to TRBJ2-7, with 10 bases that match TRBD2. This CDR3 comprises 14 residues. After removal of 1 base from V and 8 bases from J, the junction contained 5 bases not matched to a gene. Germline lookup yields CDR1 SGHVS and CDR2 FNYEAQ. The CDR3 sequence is CASSLDLAGVQQYF. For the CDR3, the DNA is TGTGCCAGCAGCTTAGACCTAGCGGGAGTCCAGCAGTACTTC.

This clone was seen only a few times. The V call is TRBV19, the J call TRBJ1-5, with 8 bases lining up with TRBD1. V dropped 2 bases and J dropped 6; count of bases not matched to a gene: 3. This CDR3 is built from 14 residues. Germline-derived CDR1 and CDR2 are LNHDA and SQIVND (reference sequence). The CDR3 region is CASSIQGALQPQHF. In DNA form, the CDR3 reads TGTGCCAGTAGTATACAGGGGGCTCTTCAGCCCCAGCATTTT.

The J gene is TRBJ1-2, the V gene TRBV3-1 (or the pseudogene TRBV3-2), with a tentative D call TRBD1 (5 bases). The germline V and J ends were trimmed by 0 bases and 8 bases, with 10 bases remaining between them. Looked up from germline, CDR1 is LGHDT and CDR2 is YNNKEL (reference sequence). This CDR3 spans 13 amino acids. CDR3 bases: TGTGCCAGCAGCCAAGAAGGGGTCGGGGGCTACACCTTC. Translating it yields CASSQEGVGGYTF.

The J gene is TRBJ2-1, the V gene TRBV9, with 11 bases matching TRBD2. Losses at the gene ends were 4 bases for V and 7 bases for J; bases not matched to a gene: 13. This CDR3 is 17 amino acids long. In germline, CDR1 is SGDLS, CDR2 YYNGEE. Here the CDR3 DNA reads TGTGCCAGCAGCACTGTCCCCCATAGCGGGAGGGGTAATGAGCAGTTCTTC. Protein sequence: CASSTVPHSGRGNEQFF.

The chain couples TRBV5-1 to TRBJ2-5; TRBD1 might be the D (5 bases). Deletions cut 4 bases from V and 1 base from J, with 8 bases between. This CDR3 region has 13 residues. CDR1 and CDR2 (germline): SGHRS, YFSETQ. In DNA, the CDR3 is TGCGCCAGCAGCCCCGACAGCCAAGAGACCCAGTACTTC. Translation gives CASSPDSQETQYF.

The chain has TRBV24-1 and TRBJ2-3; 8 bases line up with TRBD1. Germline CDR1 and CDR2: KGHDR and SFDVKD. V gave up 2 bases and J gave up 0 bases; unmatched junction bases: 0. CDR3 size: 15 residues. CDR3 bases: TGTGCCACCAGTGATTGGACAGGGAGCACAGATACGCAGTATTTT. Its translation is CATSDWTGSTDTQYF.

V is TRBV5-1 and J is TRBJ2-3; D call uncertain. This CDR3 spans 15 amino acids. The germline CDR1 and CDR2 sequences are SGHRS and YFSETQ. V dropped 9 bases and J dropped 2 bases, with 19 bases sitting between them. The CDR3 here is CATSHGWAYTDTQYF. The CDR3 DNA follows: TGCGCCACCTCTCATGGATGGGCCTACACAGATACGCAGTATTTT.

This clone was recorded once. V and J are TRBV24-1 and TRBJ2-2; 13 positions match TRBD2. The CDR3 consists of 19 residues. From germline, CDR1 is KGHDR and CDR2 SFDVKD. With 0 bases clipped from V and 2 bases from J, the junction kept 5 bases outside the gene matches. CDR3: CATSDLHGLAGANTGELFF. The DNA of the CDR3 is TGTGCCACCAGTGATTTGCACGGACTAGCGGGAGCTAACACCGGGGAGCTGTTTTTT.